A selection of T cell receptor beta chains follows, all from one sample in a study of CD8 T cells in ankylosing spondylitis. Each CDR3 protein is one row after TCRdb ran MiXCR on the 5' RACE reads. The sample lists about 700,000 distinct CDR3 sequences, under 20% occurring once. The material sequenced was blood, either unsorted or a sorted T cell fraction (not recorded which). The receptors were sampled from a male donor with ankylosing spondylitis. Both conserved end residues are trimmed from each CDR3. Fields, in order: V gene, J gene, D gene, clone size, CDR3 protein. D genes are given only for firm matches. The size field is filled for only some rows; it gives once, few, many or a size class.

v_gene: TRBV5-1; j_gene: TRBJ2-5; d_gene: TRBD1; abundance: few; CDR3aa: ASSLVPTGQGRETQY
v_gene: TRBV4-1; j_gene: TRBJ2-7; d_gene: TRBD1; abundance: many; CDR3aa: ASSPVGTGYEQY
v_gene: TRBV12-3/TRBV12-4; j_gene: TRBJ2-5; d_gene: NA; abundance: many; CDR3aa: ASSLTETQY
v_gene: TRBV20-1; j_gene: TRBJ2-4; d_gene: TRBD1; abundance: few; CDR3aa: SARVQGGGNIQY
v_gene: TRBV30; j_gene: TRBJ2-2; d_gene: NA; abundance: NA; CDR3aa: AWSVVIGELF
v_gene: TRBV5-1; j_gene: TRBJ2-3; d_gene: TRBD2; abundance: NA; CDR3aa: ASSLLTSGTTSTDTQY
v_gene: TRBV25-1; j_gene: TRBJ1-2; d_gene: NA; abundance: NA; CDR3aa: ASSPSGAAWANYGYT
v_gene: TRBV28; j_gene: TRBJ2-2; d_gene: NA; abundance: few; CDR3aa: ASSFVYTGELF
v_gene: TRBV27; j_gene: TRBJ2-7; d_gene: NA; abundance: NA; CDR3aa: ASSAAGTGSYEQY
v_gene: TRBV6-2/TRBV6-3; j_gene: TRBJ2-2; d_gene: NA; abundance: NA; CDR3aa: ASSSFVWNTGELF
v_gene: TRBV4-2; j_gene: TRBJ2-7; d_gene: NA; abundance: few; CDR3aa: ASSQAFGPTYEQY
v_gene: TRBV12-3/TRBV12-4; j_gene: TRBJ2-6; d_gene: NA; abundance: NA; CDR3aa: ATSLGSGANVLT
v_gene: TRBV7-6; j_gene: TRBJ2-7; d_gene: NA; abundance: few; CDR3aa: ASSLFPKSSYEQY
v_gene: TRBV12-3/TRBV12-4; j_gene: TRBJ1-5; d_gene: TRBD1; abundance: few; CDR3aa: ASSFLWDRGQPQH
v_gene: TRBV25-1; j_gene: TRBJ2-1; d_gene: NA; abundance: few; CDR3aa: ASSEGGGNYNEQF
v_gene: TRBV7-2; j_gene: TRBJ1-2; d_gene: NA; abundance: NA; CDR3aa: ASTPGPGRGYT
v_gene: TRBV29-1; j_gene: TRBJ2-5; d_gene: TRBD1; abundance: NA; CDR3aa: SVGGPGQGTETQY
v_gene: TRBV3-1; j_gene: TRBJ1-1; d_gene: NA; abundance: few; CDR3aa: ASSQDSVDSQGEAF
v_gene: TRBV5-1; j_gene: TRBJ2-2; d_gene: TRBD2; abundance: many; CDR3aa: ASSYLGGTNTGELF
v_gene: TRBV20-1; j_gene: TRBJ1-3; d_gene: NA; abundance: once; CDR3aa: SAIDSGSSGNTIY
v_gene: TRBV3-1; j_gene: TRBJ2-5; d_gene: NA; abundance: few; CDR3aa: ASSQVGLRGRSYQETQY
v_gene: TRBV20-1; j_gene: TRBJ2-3; d_gene: NA; abundance: NA; CDR3aa: SASHLAAGDTQY
v_gene: TRBV9; j_gene: TRBJ2-5; d_gene: NA; abundance: NA; CDR3aa: ASSVGLSEETQY
v_gene: TRBV4-2; j_gene: TRBJ2-2; d_gene: TRBD2; abundance: NA; CDR3aa: ASSQPSGNTGELF
v_gene: TRBV5-1; j_gene: TRBJ2-7; d_gene: TRBD2; abundance: NA; CDR3aa: ASSLGPGLAGYYEQY
v_gene: TRBV7-2; j_gene: TRBJ1-2; d_gene: NA; abundance: few; CDR3aa: ASSRFPQGTGYT
v_gene: TRBV29-1; j_gene: TRBJ2-2; d_gene: NA; abundance: NA; CDR3aa: SVAQANTGELF
v_gene: TRBV6-1; j_gene: TRBJ2-2; d_gene: NA; abundance: NA; CDR3aa: ASSVAPSGTGELF
v_gene: TRBV10-2; j_gene: TRBJ1-5; d_gene: TRBD1; abundance: NA; CDR3aa: ASSESGQGAGQPQH
v_gene: TRBV2; j_gene: TRBJ2-1; d_gene: TRBD2; abundance: few; CDR3aa: ASSEIAGDYNEQF
v_gene: TRBV27; j_gene: TRBJ2-3; d_gene: NA; abundance: few; CDR3aa: ASSLFISATSDTQY
v_gene: TRBV2; j_gene: TRBJ2-7; d_gene: NA; abundance: NA; CDR3aa: ASSFQGVGSSEQY
v_gene: TRBV12-3/TRBV12-4; j_gene: TRBJ2-4; d_gene: TRBD1; abundance: few; CDR3aa: ASSLGDRGDIQY
v_gene: TRBV9; j_gene: TRBJ2-2; d_gene: NA; abundance: NA; CDR3aa: ASSSGRAPNTGELF
v_gene: TRBV4-2; j_gene: TRBJ1-1; d_gene: NA; abundance: NA; CDR3aa: ASSPSGGFADTEAF
v_gene: TRBV7-9; j_gene: TRBJ2-3; d_gene: NA; abundance: many; CDR3aa: ASSPGGTVTDTQY
v_gene: TRBV9; j_gene: TRBJ2-7; d_gene: NA; abundance: few; CDR3aa: ASSPRGSGGYEQY
v_gene: TRBV12-3/TRBV12-4; j_gene: TRBJ1-6; d_gene: NA; abundance: few; CDR3aa: ASSQTRRNSPLH
v_gene: TRBV29-1; j_gene: TRBJ2-2; d_gene: TRBD1; abundance: NA; CDR3aa: SVARQGNTGELF
v_gene: TRBV4-3; j_gene: TRBJ2-1; d_gene: NA; abundance: NA; CDR3aa: ASSQDLVEGPYNEQF
v_gene: TRBV29-1; j_gene: TRBJ2-3; d_gene: NA; abundance: many; CDR3aa: SVDRRDTDTQY
v_gene: TRBV12-3/TRBV12-4; j_gene: TRBJ1-2; d_gene: NA; abundance: few; CDR3aa: ASSPTQGYGYT